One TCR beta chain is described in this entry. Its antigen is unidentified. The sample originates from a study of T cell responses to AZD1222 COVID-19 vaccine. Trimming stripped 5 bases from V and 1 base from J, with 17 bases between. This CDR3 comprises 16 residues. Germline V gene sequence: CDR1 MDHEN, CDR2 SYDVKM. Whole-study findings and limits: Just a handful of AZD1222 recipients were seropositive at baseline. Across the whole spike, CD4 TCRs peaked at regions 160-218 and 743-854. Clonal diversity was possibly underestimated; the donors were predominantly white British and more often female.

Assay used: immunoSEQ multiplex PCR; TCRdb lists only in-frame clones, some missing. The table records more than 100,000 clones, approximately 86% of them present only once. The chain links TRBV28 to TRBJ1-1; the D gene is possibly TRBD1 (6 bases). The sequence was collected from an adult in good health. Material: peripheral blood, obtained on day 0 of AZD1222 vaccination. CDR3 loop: CASSPFRGFRNTEAFF. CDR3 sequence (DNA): TGTGCCAGCAGTCCCTTTAGGGGGTTTCGGAACACTGAAGCTTTCTTT.